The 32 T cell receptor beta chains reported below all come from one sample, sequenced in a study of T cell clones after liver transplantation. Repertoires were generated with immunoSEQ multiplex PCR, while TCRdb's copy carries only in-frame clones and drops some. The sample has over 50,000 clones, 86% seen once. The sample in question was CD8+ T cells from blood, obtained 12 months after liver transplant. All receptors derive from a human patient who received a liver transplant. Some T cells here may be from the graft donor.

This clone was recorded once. CDR3 bases: TGTGCCAGCAGTTCCCGACTAGCGGGGTTTCCTGGCGAGCAGTACTTC. Translation: CASSSRLAGFPGEQYF. The chain couples TRBV7-8 to TRBJ2-7, with TRBD2 matching over 11 bases. CDR1 and CDR2 from the germline V gene are SGHVS and FQNEAQ. The CDR3 runs 16 residues. The junction had 13 bases not matched to a gene; V was cut back by 6 bases and J by 6 bases.

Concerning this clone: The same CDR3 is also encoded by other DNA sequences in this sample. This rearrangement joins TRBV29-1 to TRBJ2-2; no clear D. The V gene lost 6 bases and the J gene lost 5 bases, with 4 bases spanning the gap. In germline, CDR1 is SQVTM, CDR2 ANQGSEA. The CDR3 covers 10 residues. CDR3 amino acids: CSVFTGELFF. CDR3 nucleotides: TGCAGCGTATTTACCGGGGAGCTGTTTTTT.

CDR3 nucleotides: TGTGCCAGCAGTTTGAGAGGGAACTATTACGAGCAGTACTTC. It codes for CASSLRGNYYEQYF. This chain links TRBV27 with TRBJ2-7; possibly TRBD2 for D (5 bases). Germline CDR1 MNHEY, CDR2 SMNVEV (reference sequence). CDR3 length equals 14 residues. V was trimmed by 3 bases and J by 4 bases, leaving 13 bases between them.

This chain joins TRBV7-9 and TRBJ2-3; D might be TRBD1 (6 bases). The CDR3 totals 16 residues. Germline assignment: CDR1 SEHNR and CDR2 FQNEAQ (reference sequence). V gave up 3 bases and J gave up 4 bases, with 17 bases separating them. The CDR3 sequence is CASSFYLQGAADTQYF. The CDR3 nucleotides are TGTGCCAGCAGCTTTTATCTACAGGGAGCAGCAGATACGCAGTATTTT.

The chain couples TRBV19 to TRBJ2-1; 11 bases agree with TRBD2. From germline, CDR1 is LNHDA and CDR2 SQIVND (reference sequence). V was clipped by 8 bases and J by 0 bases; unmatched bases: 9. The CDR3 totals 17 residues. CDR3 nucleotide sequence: TGTGCCAGTGCGACTAGCGGGAAACGGTTCTCCTACAATGAGCAGTTCTTC. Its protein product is CASATSGKRFSYNEQFF.

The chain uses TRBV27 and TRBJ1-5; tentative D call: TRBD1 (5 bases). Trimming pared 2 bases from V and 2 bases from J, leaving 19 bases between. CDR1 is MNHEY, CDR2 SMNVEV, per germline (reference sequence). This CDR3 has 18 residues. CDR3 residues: CASSLRYFQGVGNQPQHF. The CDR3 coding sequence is TGTGCCAGCAGTTTACGGTACTTTCAGGGCGTTGGCAATCAGCCCCAGCATTTT.

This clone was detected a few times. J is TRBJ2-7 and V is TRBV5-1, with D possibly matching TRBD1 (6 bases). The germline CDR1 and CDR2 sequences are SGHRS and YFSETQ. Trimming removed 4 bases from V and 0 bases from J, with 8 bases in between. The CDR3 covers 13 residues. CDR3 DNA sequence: TGCGCCAGCAGCCGGGACAACTCCTACGAGCAGTACTTC. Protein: CASSRDNSYEQYF.

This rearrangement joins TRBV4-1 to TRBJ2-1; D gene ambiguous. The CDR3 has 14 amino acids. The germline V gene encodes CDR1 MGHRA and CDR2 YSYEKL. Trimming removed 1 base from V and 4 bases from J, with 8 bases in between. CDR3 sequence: CASSQGVGYNEQFF. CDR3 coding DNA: TGCGCCAGCAGCCAAGGTGTAGGTTACAATGAGCAGTTCTTC.

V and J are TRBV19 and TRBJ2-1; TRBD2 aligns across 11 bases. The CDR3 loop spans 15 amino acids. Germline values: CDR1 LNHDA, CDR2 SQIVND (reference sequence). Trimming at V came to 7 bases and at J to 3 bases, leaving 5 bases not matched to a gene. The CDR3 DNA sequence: TGTGCCAGTACCATCCTAGCGGGAGGCTACAATGAGCAGTTCTTC. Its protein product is CASTILAGGYNEQFF.

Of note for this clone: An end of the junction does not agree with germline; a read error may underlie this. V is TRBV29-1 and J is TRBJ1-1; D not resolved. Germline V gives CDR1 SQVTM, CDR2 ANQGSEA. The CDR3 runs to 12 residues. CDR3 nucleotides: TGCAGCGTTGAAGATGCCCCGGCACGGTACTTTTTC. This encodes CSVEDAPARYFF. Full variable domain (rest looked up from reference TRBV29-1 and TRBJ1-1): SAVISQKPSRDICQRGTSLTIQCQVDSQVTMMFWYRQQPGQSLTLIATANQGSEATYESGFVIDKFPISRPNLTFSTLTVSNMSPEDSSIYLCSVEDAPARYFFGQGTRLTVV.

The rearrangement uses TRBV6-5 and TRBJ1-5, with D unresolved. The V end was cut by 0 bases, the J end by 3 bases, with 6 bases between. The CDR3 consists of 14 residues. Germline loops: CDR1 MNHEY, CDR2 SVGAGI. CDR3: CASSYSSYNQPQHF. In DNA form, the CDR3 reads TGTGCCAGCAGTTACTCGAGTTACAATCAGCCCCAGCATTTT.

The CDR3 sequence is CASSFLAGVYEQYF. In DNA form, the CDR3 reads TGTGCCAGCAGTTTCTTGGCGGGGGTCTACGAGCAGTACTTC. This chain links TRBV28 with TRBJ2-7; 7 bases agree with TRBD2. Germline CDR1 is MDHEN and CDR2 is SYDVKM. V was pared by 3 bases and J by 3 bases, with 5 bases of the junction left unmatched. The CDR3 has 14 amino acids.

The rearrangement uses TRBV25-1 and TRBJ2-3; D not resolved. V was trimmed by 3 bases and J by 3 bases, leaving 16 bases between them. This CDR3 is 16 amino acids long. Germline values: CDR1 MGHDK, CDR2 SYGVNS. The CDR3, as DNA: TGTGCCAGCAGTGAGTTTCGGGCCCCCGGGACAGATACGCAGTATTTT. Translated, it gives CASSEFRAPGTDTQYF.

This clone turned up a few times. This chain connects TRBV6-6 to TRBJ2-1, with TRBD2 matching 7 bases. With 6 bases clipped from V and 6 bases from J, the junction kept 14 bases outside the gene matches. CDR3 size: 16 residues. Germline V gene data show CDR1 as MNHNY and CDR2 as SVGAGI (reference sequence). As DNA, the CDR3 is TGTGCCAGCAGCCTCCGCTCTAGAGGGGAGGGCAATGAGCAGTTCTTC. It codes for CASSLRSRGEGNEQFF.

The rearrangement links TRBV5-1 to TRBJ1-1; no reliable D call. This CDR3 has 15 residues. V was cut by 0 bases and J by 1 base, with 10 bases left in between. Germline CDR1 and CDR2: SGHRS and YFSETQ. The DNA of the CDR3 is TGCGCCAGCAGCTTGGGTTGGGGAAAGAACACTGAAGCTTTCTTT. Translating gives CASSLGWGKNTEAFF.

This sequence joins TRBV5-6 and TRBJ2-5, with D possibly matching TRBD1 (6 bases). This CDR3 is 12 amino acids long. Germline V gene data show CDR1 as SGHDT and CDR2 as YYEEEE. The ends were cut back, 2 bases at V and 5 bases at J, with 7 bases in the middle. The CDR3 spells CASSFRGETQYF. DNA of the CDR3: TGTGCCAGCAGCTTCAGGGGTGAGACCCAGTACTTC.

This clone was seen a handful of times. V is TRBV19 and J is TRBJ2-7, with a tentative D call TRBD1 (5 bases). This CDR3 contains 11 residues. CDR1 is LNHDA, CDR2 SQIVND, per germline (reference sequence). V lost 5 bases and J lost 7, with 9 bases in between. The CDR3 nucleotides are TGTGCCAGTAGTTTCCACAGGGAGCAGTACTTC. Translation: CASSFHREQYF.

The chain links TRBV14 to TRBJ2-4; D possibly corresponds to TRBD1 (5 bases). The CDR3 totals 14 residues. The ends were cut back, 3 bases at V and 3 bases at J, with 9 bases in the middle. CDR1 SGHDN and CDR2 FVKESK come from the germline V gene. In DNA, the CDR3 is TGTGCCAGCAGCCAGGGGCTGGTCAAAAACATTCAGTACTTC. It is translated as CASSQGLVKNIQYF. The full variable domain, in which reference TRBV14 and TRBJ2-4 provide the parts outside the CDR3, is EAGVTQFPSHSVIEKGQTVTLRCDPISGHDNLYWYRRVMGKEIKFLLHFVKESKQDESGMPNNRFLAERTGGTYSTLKVQPAELEDSGVYFCASSQGLVKNIQYFGAGTRLSVL.

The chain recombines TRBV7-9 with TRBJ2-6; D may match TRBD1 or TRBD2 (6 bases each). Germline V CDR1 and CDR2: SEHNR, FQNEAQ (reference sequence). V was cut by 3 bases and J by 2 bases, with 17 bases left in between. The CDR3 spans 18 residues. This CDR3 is CASSLRDITIPGANVLTF. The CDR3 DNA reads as TGTGCCAGCAGCTTGCGGGACATAACAATCCCTGGGGCCAACGTCCTGACTTTC. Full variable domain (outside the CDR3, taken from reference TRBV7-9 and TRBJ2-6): DTGVSQNPRHKITKRGQNVTFRCDPISEHNRLYWYRQTLGQGPEFLTYFQNEAQLEKSRLLSDRFSAERPKGSFSTLEIQRTEQGDSAMYLCASSLRDITIPGANVLTFGAGSRLTVL.

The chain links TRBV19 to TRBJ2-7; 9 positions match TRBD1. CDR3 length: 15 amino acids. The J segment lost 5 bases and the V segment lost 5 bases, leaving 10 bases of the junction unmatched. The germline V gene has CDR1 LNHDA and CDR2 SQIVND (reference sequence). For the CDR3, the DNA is TGTGCCAGTAGTCCGGGGACAGGGCCCGCCAACGAGCAGTACTTC. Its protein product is CASSPGTGPANEQYF.

The CDR3 DNA is TGTGCCAGCAGCTTGGGCAGGGGCCTCTCCTACGAGCAGTACTTC. Its protein is CASSLGRGLSYEQYF. The chain links TRBV5-6 to TRBJ2-7; D might be TRBD1 (6 bases). Trimming stripped 0 bases from V and 0 bases from J, with 10 bases between. The germline V gene has CDR1 SGHDT and CDR2 YYEEEE. This CDR3 region has 15 residues.

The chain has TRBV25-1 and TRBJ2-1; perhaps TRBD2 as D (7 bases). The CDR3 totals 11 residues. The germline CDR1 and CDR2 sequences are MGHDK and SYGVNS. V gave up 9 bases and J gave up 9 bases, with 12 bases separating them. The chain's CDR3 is CASWGGGEQFF. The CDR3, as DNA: TGTGCCAGTTGGGGGGGCGGTGAGCAGTTCTTC. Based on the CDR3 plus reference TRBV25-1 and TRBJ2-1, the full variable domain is EADIYQTPRYLVIGTGKKITLECSQTMGHDKMYWYQQDPGMELHLIHYSYGVNSTEKGDLSSESTVSRIRTEHFPLTLESARPSHTSQYLCASWGGGEQFFGPGTRLTVL.

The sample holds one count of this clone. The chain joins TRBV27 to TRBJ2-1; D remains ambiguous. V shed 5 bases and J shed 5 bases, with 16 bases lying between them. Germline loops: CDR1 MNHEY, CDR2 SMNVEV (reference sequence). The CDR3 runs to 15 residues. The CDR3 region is CASSPSTRLDNEQFF. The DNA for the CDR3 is TGTGCCAGCAGTCCATCTACTCGTTTGGACAATGAGCAGTTCTTC.

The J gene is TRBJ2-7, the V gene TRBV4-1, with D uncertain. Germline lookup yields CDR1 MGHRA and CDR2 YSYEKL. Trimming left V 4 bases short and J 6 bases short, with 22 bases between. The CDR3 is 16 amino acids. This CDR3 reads CASSPDLPHPPLEQYF. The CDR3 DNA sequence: TGCGCCAGCAGCCCGGACCTTCCCCATCCTCCTCTCGAGCAGTACTTC.

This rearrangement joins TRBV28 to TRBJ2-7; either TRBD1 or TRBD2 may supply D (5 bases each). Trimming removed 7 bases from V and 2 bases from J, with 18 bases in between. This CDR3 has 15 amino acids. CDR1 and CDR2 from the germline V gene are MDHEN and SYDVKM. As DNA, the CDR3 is TGTGCCAGCAATCCATTTTCAGGGAGACCCTACGAGCAGTACTTC. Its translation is CASNPFSGRPYEQYF.

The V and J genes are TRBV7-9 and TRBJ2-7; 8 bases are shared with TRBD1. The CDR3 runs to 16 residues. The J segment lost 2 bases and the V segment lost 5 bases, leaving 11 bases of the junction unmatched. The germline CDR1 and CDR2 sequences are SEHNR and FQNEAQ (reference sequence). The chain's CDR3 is CASSLVGGQETYEQYF. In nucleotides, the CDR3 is TGTGCCAGCAGCCTCGTAGGGGGACAGGAGACCTACGAGCAGTACTTC.

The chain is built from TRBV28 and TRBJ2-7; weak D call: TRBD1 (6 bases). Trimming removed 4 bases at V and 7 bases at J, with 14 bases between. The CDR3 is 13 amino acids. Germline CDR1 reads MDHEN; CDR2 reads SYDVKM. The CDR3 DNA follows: TGTGCCAGCAGTTGGGGCTTTAGGGGGGAGCAGTACTTC. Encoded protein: CASSWGFRGEQYF.

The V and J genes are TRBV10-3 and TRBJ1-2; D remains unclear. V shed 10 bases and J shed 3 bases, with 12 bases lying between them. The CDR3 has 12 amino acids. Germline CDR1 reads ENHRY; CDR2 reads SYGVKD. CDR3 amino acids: CASSLGDYGYTF. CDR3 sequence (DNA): TGTGCCAGCAGCCTGGGAGACTATGGCTACACCTTC.

This chain's CDR3 is CASSLALYNEQFF. The CDR3, as DNA: TGTGCCAGCAGCTTAGCACTATACAATGAGCAGTTCTTC. This sequence joins TRBV7-7 and TRBJ2-1; D is uncertain. V was shortened by 0 bases and J by 4 bases, with 4 bases between the two germline ends. Germline CDR1 and CDR2: SSHAT and FNYEAQ (reference sequence). The CDR3 runs to 13 residues.

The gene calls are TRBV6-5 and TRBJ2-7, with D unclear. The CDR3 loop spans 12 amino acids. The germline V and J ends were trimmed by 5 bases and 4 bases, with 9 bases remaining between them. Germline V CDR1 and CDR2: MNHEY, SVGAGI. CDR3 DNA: TGTGCCAGCAGTCCCTCCGGATACGAGCAGTACTTC. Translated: CASSPSGYEQYF.

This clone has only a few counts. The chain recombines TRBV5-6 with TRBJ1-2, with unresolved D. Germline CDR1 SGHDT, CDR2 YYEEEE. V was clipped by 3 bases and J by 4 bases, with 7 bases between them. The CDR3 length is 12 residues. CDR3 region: CASSSGSYGYTF. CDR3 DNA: TGTGCCAGCAGCTCCGGGAGCTATGGCTACACCTTC.

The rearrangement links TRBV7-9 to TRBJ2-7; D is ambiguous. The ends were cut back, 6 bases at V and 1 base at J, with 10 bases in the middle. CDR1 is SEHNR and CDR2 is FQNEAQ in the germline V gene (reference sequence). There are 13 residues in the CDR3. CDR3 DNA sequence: TGTGCCAGCAGTTCGACATTTTCCTACGAGCAGTACTTC. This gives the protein CASSSTFSYEQYF.